The entry below describes one T cell receptor (beta chain). The antigen is unknown. This sample is part of a study of cytomegalovirus exposure and HLA in healthy donors. Broader study findings: Presence/absence analyses took donor sequencing depth as roughly uniform. Later analysis reportedly placed an Asian-associated ancestry cluster below the roughly 680-donor mean in N-insertions.

In the PCR, 60 Vbeta and 13 Jbeta primers were used. Sequencing was performed with immunoSEQ multiplex PCR; in TCRdb, only in-frame clones are kept and a portion is missing. Counted here are about 120,000 clones, around two thirds occurring once; the ten biggest clones make up 8.5% to 9.5%. Trimming left V 1 base short and J 0 bases short, with 7 bases between. Germline-derived CDR1 and CDR2 are SGHRS and YFSETQ. This CDR3 spans 15 amino acids. The rearrangement joins TRBV5-1 to TRBJ1-4; no definite D call. The sequence derives from a woman in her forties in good health and CMV-seropositive. The material sequenced was PBMCs. CDR3 in DNA: TGCGCCAGCAGCTTGCGACAACCAACTAATGAAAAACTGTTTTTT. Translation gives CASSLRQPTNEKLFF.